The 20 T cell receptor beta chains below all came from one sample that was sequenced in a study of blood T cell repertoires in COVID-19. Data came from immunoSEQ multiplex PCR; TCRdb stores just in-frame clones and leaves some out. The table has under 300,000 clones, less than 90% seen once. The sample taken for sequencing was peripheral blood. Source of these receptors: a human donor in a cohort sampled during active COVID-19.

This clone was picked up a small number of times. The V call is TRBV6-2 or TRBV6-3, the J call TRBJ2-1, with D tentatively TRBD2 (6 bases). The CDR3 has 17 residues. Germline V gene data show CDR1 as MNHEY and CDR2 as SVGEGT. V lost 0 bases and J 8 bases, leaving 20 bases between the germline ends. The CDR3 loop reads CASSYSSVGRDGDEQFF. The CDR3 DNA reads TGTGCCAGCAGTTACTCCTCCGTGGGGCGGGACGGTGATGAGCAGTTCTTC.

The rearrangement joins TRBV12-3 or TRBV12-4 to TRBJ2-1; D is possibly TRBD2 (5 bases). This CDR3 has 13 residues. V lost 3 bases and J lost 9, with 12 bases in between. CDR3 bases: TGTGCCAGCAGTTTCGGGATTCCTAGTGAGCAGTTCTTC. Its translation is CASSFGIPSEQFF.

The CDR3 sequence: CASKDPGTAYGYTF. CDR3 in DNA: TGTGCCAGTAAGGACCCCGGGACAGCGTATGGCTACACCTTC. The rearrangement joins TRBV19 to TRBJ1-2; 7 nucleotides agree with TRBD1. CDR3 length: 14 amino acids. Germline CDR1 LNHDA, CDR2 SQIVND (reference sequence). V was pared by 7 bases and J by 5 bases, with 10 bases of the junction left unmatched.

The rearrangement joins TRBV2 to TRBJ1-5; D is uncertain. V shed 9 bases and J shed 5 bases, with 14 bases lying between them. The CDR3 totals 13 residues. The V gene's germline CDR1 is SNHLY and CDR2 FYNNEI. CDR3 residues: CASGSTGDQPQHF. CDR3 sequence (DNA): TGTGCCAGTGGGAGCACGGGCGATCAGCCCCAGCATTTT.

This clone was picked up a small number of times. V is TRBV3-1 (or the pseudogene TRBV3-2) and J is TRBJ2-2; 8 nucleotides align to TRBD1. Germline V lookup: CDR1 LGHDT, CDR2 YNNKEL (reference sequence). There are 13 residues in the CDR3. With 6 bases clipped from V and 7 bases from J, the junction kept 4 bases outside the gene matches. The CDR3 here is CASSETGDGELFF. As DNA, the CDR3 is TGTGCCAGCAGTGAGACAGGGGACGGGGAGCTGTTTTTT.

The DNA for the CDR3 is TGCGCCAGCAGCGGAGGAGCGAATCAGCCCCAGCATTTT. Translation: CASSGGANQPQHF. The chain is built from TRBV10-1 and TRBJ1-5, with D unresolved. Trimming left V 6 bases short and J 4 bases short, with 10 bases between. Germline values: CDR1 WNHNN, CDR2 SYGVQD (reference sequence). The CDR3 has 13 amino acids.

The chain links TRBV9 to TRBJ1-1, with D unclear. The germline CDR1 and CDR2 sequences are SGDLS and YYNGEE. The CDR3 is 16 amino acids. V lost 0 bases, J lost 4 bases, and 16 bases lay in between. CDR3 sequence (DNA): TGTGCCAGCAGCGTAGCCCGGTGGGCAGACGCCACTGAAGCTTTCTTT. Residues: CASSVARWADATEAFF. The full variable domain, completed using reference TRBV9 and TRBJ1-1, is DSGVTQTPKHLITATGQRVTLRCSPRSGDLSVYWYQQSLDQGLQFLIQYYNGEERAKGNILERFSAQQFPDLHSELNLSSLELGDSALYFCASSVARWADATEAFFGQGTRLTVV.

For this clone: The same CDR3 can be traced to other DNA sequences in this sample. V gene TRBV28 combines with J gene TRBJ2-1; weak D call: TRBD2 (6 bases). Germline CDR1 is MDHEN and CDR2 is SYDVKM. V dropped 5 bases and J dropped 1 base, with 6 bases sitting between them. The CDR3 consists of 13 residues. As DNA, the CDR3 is TGTGCCAGCAGTCGGGGGTCCTACAATGAGCAGTTCTTC. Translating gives CASSRGSYNEQFF.

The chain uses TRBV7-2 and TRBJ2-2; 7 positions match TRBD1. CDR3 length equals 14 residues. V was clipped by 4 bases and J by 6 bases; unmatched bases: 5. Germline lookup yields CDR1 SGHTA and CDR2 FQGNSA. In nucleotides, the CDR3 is TGTGCCAGCAGCTCCCACGGACAGGCCGGGGAGCTGTTTTTT. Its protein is CASSSHGQAGELFF.

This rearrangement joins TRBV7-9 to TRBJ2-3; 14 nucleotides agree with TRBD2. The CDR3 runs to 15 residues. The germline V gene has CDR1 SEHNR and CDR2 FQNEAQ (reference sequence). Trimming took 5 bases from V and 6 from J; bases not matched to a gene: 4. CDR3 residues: CASSGLAGGSDTQYF. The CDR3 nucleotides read TGTGCCAGCAGCGGACTAGCGGGAGGCTCCGATACGCAGTATTTT.

The CDR3 protein is CASSPDSGTDTQYF. In nucleotides, the CDR3 is TGTGCCAGCAGCCCAGATAGCGGAACAGATACGCAGTATTTT. V usage is TRBV3-1 (or the pseudogene TRBV3-2) and J usage is TRBJ2-3, with a tentative D call TRBD2 (6 bases). V lost 4 bases and J lost 3, with 11 bases in between. Looked up from germline, CDR1 is LGHDT and CDR2 is YNNKEL (reference sequence). The CDR3 runs 14 residues.

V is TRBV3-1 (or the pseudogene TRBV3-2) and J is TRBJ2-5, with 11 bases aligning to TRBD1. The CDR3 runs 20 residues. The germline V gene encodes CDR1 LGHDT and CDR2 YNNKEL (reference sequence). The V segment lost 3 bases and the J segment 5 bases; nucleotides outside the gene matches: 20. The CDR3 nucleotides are TGTGCCAGCAGCCATGTTTTAGTTTCTTTTTGGGACAGGGGGGGGGAGACCCAGTACTTC. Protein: CASSHVLVSFWDRGGETQYF.

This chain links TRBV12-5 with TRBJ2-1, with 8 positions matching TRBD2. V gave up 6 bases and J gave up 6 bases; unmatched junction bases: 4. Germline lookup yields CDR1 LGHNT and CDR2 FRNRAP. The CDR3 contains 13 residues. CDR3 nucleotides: TGTGCTAGTGGGAACGCGGGAGGCAATGAGCAGTTCTTC. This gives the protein CASGNAGGNEQFF.

The CDR3 protein is CASSLAGREFDEQYF. CDR3 DNA sequence: TGTGCCAGCAGCTTAGCGGGGCGGGAGTTCGACGAGCAGTACTTC. The V call is TRBV7-2, the J call TRBJ2-7; TRBD2 agrees at 7 bases. This CDR3 region has 15 residues. V lost 0 bases to trimming and J lost 5 bases; unmatched junction nucleotides: 7. Germline CDR1 reads SGHTA; CDR2 reads FQGNSA.

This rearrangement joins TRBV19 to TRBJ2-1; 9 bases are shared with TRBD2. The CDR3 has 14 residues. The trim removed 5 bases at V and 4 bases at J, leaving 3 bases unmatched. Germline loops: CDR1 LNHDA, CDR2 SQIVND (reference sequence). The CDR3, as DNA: TGTGCCAGTAGTCGACTAGCGGATTACAATGAGCAGTTCTTC. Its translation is CASSRLADYNEQFF. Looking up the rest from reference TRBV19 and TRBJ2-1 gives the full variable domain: DGGITQSPKYLFRKEGQNVTLSCEQNLNHDAMYWYRQDPGQGLRLIYYSQIVNDFQKGDIAEGYSVSREKKESFPLTVTSAQKNPTAFYLCASSRLADYNEQFFGPGTRLTVL.

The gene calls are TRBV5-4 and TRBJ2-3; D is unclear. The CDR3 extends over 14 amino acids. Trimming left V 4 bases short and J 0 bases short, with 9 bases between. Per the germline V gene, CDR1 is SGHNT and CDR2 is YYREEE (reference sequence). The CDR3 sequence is CASSVLTSTDTQYF. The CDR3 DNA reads TGTGCCAGCAGCGTCCTAACTAGCACAGATACGCAGTATTTT.

The chain's CDR3 is CASSLGTGGLSSYEQYF. CDR3 nucleotides: TGTGCCAGCAGCTTGGGGACAGGGGGCCTCAGCTCCTACGAGCAGTACTTC. V is TRBV7-2 and J is TRBJ2-7; TRBD1 matches 12 bases. The CDR3 covers 17 residues. In germline, CDR1 is SGHTA, CDR2 FQGNSA. The V gene end was trimmed by 3 bases and the J gene end by 0 bases; junction bases not matched to a gene: 6. Variable domain in full (rest from reference TRBV7-2 and TRBJ2-7): GAGVSQSPSNKVTEKGKDVELRCDPISGHTALYWYRQSLGQGLEFLIYFQGNSAPDKSGLPSDRFSAERTGGSVSTLTIQRTQQEDSAVYLCASSLGTGGLSSYEQYFGPGTRLTVT.

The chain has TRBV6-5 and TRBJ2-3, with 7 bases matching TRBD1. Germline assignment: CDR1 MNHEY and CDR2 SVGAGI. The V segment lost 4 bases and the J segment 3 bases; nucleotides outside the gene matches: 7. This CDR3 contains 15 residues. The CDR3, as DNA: TGTGCCAGCAGTTGGAATGGACAGGAGACAGATACGCAGTATTTT. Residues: CASSWNGQETDTQYF.

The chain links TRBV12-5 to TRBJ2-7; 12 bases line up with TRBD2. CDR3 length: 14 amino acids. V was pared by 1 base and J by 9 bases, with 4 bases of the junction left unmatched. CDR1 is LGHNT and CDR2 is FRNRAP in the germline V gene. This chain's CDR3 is CASGLGLAGDRQYF. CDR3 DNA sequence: TGTGCTAGTGGTTTGGGACTAGCGGGAGACCGGCAGTACTTC.

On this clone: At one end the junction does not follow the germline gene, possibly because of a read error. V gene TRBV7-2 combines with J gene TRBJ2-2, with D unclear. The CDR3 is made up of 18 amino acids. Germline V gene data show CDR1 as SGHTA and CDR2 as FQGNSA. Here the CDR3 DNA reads TGTGCCAGCACCTTAGATGTTTTTAGAAAAGCGAACACCGGGGAGCTGTTTTTT. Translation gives CASTLDVFRKANTGELFF. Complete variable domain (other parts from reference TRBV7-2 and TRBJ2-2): GAGVSQSPSNKVTEKGKDVELRCDPISGHTALYWYRQSLGQGLEFLIYFQGNSAPDKSGLPSDRFSAERTGGSVSTLTIQRTQQEDSAVYLCASTLDVFRKANTGELFFGEGSRLTVL.